A selection of T cell receptor beta chains follows, all from one sample in a study of blood T cell repertoires in COVID-19. Method: immunoSEQ multiplex PCR; TCRdb's copy keeps in-frame clones and lacks some. The data hold around 280,000 clones, with about 90% observed a single time. Source material: peripheral blood. These receptors all stem from a woman aged 25-40 years who had recovered from COVID-19. The CDR3 runs from the conserved cysteine through the conserved F or W. The D gene is left open where the match is weak. Some rows mark clone size as missing; the rest say once, few, many or name a class of expanded clone.

>-|-|TRBJ1-5|TRBV5-1
CASSLGTANQPQHF
TGCGCCAGCAGCTTGGGTACAGCCAATCAGCCCCAGCATTTT
>-|-|TRBJ1-1|TRBV28
CASSFRGGSTEAFF
TGTGCCAGCAGTTTTAGAGGGGGTAGCACTGAAGCTTTCTTT
>-|-|TRBJ2-7|TRBV11-2
CASSLISGEQYEQYF
TGTGCCAGCAGCTTAATTAGCGGCGAGCAATACGAGCAGTACTTC
>-|-|TRBJ1-1|TRBV4-1
CASSQAPLGGGNTEAFF
TGCGCCAGCAGCCAAGCCCCCCTTGGGGGCGGGAACACTGAAGCTTTCTTT
>-|-|TRBJ2-1|TRBV24-1
CATSERGLEQFF
TGTGCCACCAGTGAGCGAGGGTTAGAGCAGTTCTTC
>TRBD2|-|TRBJ2-3|TRBV7-2
CASSSWGGSTDTQYF
TGTGCCAGCAGCTCTTGGGGGGGATCCACAGATACGCAGTATTTT
>TRBD2|once|TRBJ2-3|TRBV6-5
CASSYRGGLIADTQYF
TGTGCCAGCAGTTACCGGGGAGGGCTCATCGCAGATACGCAGTATTTT
>-|-|TRBJ1-2|TRBV7-9
CASSRLRDEDYGYTF
TGTGCCAGCAGCCGACTCAGGGATGAGGACTATGGCTACACCTTC
>TRBD1|once|TRBJ2-5|TRBV5-1
CASSLMGQGFVETQYF
TGCGCCAGCAGCTTGATGGGACAGGGTTTTGTAGAGACCCAGTACTTC
>TRBD2|few|TRBJ2-7|TRBV4-2
CASSPVSAGGTHEQYF
TGTGCCAGCAGCCCCGTTTCGGCGGGAGGAACCCACGAGCAGTACTTC
>-|once|TRBJ1-6|TRBV28
CASRWTANNSPLHF
TGTGCCAGCAGATGGACAGCGAATAATTCACCCCTCCACTTT
>TRBD1|-|TRBJ1-1|TRBV4-3
CASSQESQGARDTEAFF
TGCGCCAGCAGCCAAGAGTCGCAGGGGGCCAGGGACACTGAAGCTTTCTTT
>TRBD2|-|TRBJ2-5|TRBV9
CASSPGTSPETQYF
TGTGCCAGCAGCCCGGGGACTAGCCCAGAGACCCAGTACTTC
>TRBD2|-|TRBJ2-1|TRBV7-9
CASSLGPRGLAGGNEQFF
TGTGCCAGCAGCTTAGGCCCGAGAGGACTAGCGGGAGGCAATGAGCAGTTCTTC
>TRBD1|-|TRBJ2-7|TRBV6-5
CASSLQDRGKTYEQYF
TGTGCCAGCAGTTTACAAGACAGGGGGAAAACCTACGAGCAGTACTTC
>-|-|TRBJ1-4|TRBV5-1
CASSQRTTNEKLFF
TGCGCCAGCAGCCAGCGAACAACTAATGAAAAACTGTTTTTT
>TRBD1|once|TRBJ1-1|TRBV6-5
CASRDRGWSTEAFF
TGTGCCAGCAGGGACAGGGGATGGTCCACTGAAGCTTTCTTT
>-|-|TRBJ2-2|TRBV19
CASSRELRAGELFF
TGTGCCAGTAGCCGGGAGTTGCGGGCCGGGGAGCTGTTTTTT
>TRBD1|-|TRBJ1-2|TRBV5-1
CASSSSNRGRQGGYTF
TGCGCCAGCAGCTCCTCGAACAGGGGGCGTCAAGGTGGCTACACCTTC
>-|-|TRBJ1-2|TRBV6-1
CASSEAYNYGYTF
TGTGCCAGCAGTGAAGCTTATAACTATGGCTACACCTTC
>TRBD2|-|TRBJ2-7|TRBV7-2
CASGIGSLAASYEQYF
TGTGCCAGCGGAATCGGGTCCCTAGCGGCCTCCTACGAGCAGTACTTC
>TRBD1|once|TRBJ2-7|TRBV7-2
CASSLASGQGIYEQYF
TGTGCCAGCAGCTTAGCAAGCGGACAGGGGATTTACGAGCAGTACTTC
>TRBD1|-|TRBJ2-3|TRBV19
CASSTPGQGAGDTQYF
TGTGCCAGTAGTACCCCGGGACAGGGGGCCGGAGATACGCAGTATTTT
>TRBD1|-|TRBJ2-7|TRBV5-1
CASSLQGGDTYEQYF
TGCGCCAGCAGCCTACAGGGGGGCGACACCTACGAGCAGTACTTC
>-|-|TRBJ2-7|TRBV4-1
CASSPGGGALPYEQYF
TGCGCCAGCAGCCCAGGTGGGGGGGCCCTCCCCTACGAGCAGTACTTC
>TRBD2|-|TRBJ2-5|TRBV19
CASSILGGLAGVGETQYF
TGTGCCAGTAGTATTCTTGGAGGACTAGCGGGGGTAGGGGAGACCCAGTACTTC
>TRBD2|-|TRBJ2-5|TRBV6-5
CASSYDLAGAETQYF
TGTGCCAGCAGTTACGATCTAGCGGGAGCGGAGACCCAGTACTTC
>-|-|TRBJ1-4|TRBV6-5
CASSYNPNEKLFF
TGTGCCAGCAGTTACAATCCGAATGAAAAACTGTTTTTT
>-|-|TRBJ1-4|TRBV19
CASSGDPSPNEKLFF
TGTGCCAGTAGCGGGGATCCTTCGCCTAATGAAAAACTGTTTTTT
>-|-|TRBJ2-5|TRBV5-1
CASSFPGQEIQYF
TGCGCCAGCAGCTTCCCAGGCCAAGAGATCCAGTACTTC
>TRBD1|-|TRBJ1-2|TRBV30
CAWTNGQGAYTF
TGTGCCTGGACCAACGGACAGGGGGCCTACACCTTC
>-|-|TRBJ1-1|TRBV6-5
CASTLNTEAFF
TGTGCCAGCACCCTAAACACTGAAGCTTTCTTT
>TRBD2|-|TRBJ2-1|TRBV5-4
CASSFSGSGNNEQFF
TGTGCCAGCAGCTTCAGCGGGAGTGGAAACAATGAGCAGTTCTTC
>TRBD2|once|TRBJ2-7|TRBV6-4
CATAPSGSSYEQYF
TGTGCCACCGCCCCCAGCGGGAGTAGCTACGAGCAGTACTTC
>TRBD1|-|TRBJ2-5|TRBV28
CASSRQGPETQYF
TGTGCCAGCAGCAGACAGGGCCCGGAGACCCAGTACTTC
>-|-|TRBJ1-2|TRBV20-1
CSAQGSYGYTF
TGCAGTGCTCAGGGGAGCTATGGCTACACCTTC
>-|-|TRBJ2-5|TRBV7-7
CASSPWDFQETQYF
TGTGCTAGCAGCCCCTGGGACTTCCAAGAGACCCAGTACTTC
>TRBD1|-|TRBJ1-5|TRBV5-1
CASSPWTGSGQPQHF
TGCGCCAGCAGCCCATGGACAGGGTCAGGTCAGCCCCAGCATTTT
>-|once|TRBJ1-1|TRBV19
CASSTGIGAEAFF
TGTGCCAGTAGTACAGGGATAGGGGCTGAAGCTTTCTTT
>-|-|TRBJ2-5|TRBV5-1
CASSFQAQETQYF
TGCGCCAGCAGCTTCCAGGCGCAAGAGACCCAGTACTTC
>TRBD2|-|TRBJ2-3|TRBV5-1
CASSWERTSGTDTQYF
TGCGCCAGCAGCTGGGAGAGGACTAGCGGCACAGATACGCAGTATTTT
>-|few|TRBJ2-7|TRBV11-2
CASSLERGGRYEQYF
TGTGCCAGCAGCTTAGAGAGGGGTGGGAGGTACGAGCAGTACTTC
>-|-|TRBJ2-7|TRBV6-5
CASSRTVQGYEQYF
TGTGCCAGCAGTCGAACTGTACAGGGCTACGAGCAGTACTTC
>-|-|TRBJ1-4|TRBV28
CASSFEGGLWEKLFF
TGTGCCAGCAGTTTCGAGGGCGGCCTATGGGAAAAACTGTTTTTT
>-|-|TRBJ2-3|TRBV9
CASSPPYGIGTDTQYF
TGTGCCAGCAGCCCCCCCTACGGGATTGGCACAGATACGCAGTATTTT
>-|-|TRBJ1-2|TRBV14
CASSQVGGVAYGYTF
TGTGCCAGCAGCCAAGTAGGAGGGGTGGCCTATGGCTACACCTTC
>TRBD1|-|TRBJ2-3|TRBV9
CASSVGQGRRDTQYF
TGTGCCAGCAGCGTGGGACAGGGGCGTCGGGATACGCAGTATTTT
>TRBD1|-|TRBJ2-1|TRBV7-8
CASSLQGAARDEQFF
TGTGCCAGCAGCTTACAGGGGGCTGCCCGGGATGAGCAGTTCTTC
>TRBD1|-|TRBJ2-5|TRBV5-4
CASSRQGYQETQYF
TGTGCCAGCAGTCGACAGGGTTACCAAGAGACCCAGTACTTC
>TRBD1|-|TRBJ2-7|TRBV2
CASLQGVTYEQYF
TGTGCCAGCTTACAGGGGGTAACCTACGAGCAGTACTTC
>-|once|TRBJ1-5|TRBV27
CASSFSGPSDNQPQHF
TGTGCCAGCAGTTTTTCTGGTCCCAGCGACAATCAGCCCCAGCATTTT
>TRBD2|-|TRBJ2-7|TRBV2
CASGSTSVSEQYF
TGTGCCAGCGGCTCGACTAGCGTTTCTGAGCAGTACTTC
>-|-|TRBJ1-4|TRBV12-3/TRBV12-4
CASSLNGGEKLFF
TGTGCCAGCAGTTTGAACGGCGGCGAAAAACTGTTTTTT
>TRBD1|-|TRBJ2-7|TRBV5-5
CASSFVRGQASYEQYF
TGTGCCAGCAGCTTTGTAAGGGGACAGGCGTCCTACGAGCAGTACTTC
>TRBD2|-|TRBJ2-7|TRBV7-9
CASSLGPSGVLYEQYF
TGTGCCAGCAGCTTAGGTCCTAGCGGGGTTCTCTACGAGCAGTACTTC
>TRBD2|-|TRBJ2-3|TRBV6-2/TRBV6-3
CASSYVASGRSTDTQYF
TGTGCCAGCAGTTACGTCGCTAGCGGGAGGAGCACAGATACGCAGTATTTT
>TRBD1|-|TRBJ2-7|TRBV5-1
CASSYGTGWDYEQYF
TGCGCCAGCAGTTATGGGACAGGGTGGGACTACGAGCAGTACTTC